The 27 T cell receptor beta chains below come from one sample, sequenced in a study of PD-L1 blockade in urothelial cancer. Only in-frame clones appear in the TCRdb table, and some are missing; sequencing was by immunoSEQ multiplex PCR. In the table there are 20,000 to 25,000 clones, around 91% of which are singletons. The sample here was PBMCs, taken around atezolizumab (anti-PD-L1) treatment. The receptors here all came from a woman aged 55-70 years with urothelial cancer.

This rearrangement joins TRBV6-5 to TRBJ1-2; 7 nucleotides match TRBD1. CDR3 length: 13 amino acids. The V gene end was trimmed by 2 bases and the J gene end by 7 bases; junction bases not matched to a gene: 4. Germline-derived CDR1 and CDR2 are MNHEY and SVGAGI. CDR3 nucleotides: TGTGCCAGCAGTTACGGGCCAGGGGGTGGCTACACCTTC. This codes for CASSYGPGGGYTF.

The CDR3 loop reads CASSLAPAGGSGELFF. The CDR3 bases are TGCGCCAGCAGCTTGGCCCCAGCGGGAGGTTCCGGGGAGCTGTTTTTT. The chain couples TRBV5-1 to TRBJ2-2, with 9 bases fitting TRBD2. Losses at the gene ends were 0 bases for V and 6 bases for J; bases not matched to a gene: 6. The CDR3 runs to 16 residues. Germline V gives CDR1 SGHRS, CDR2 YFSETQ.

This clone is medium-sized. The V gene is TRBV29-1, the J gene TRBJ2-1; D is possibly TRBD2 (6 bases). The CDR3 runs to 12 residues. V dropped 1 base and J dropped 9 bases, with 10 bases sitting between them. Germline V gene data show CDR1 as SQVTM and CDR2 as ANQGSEA. The CDR3 DNA reads as TGCAGCGTTGAAGTGCGGGATCGTGAGCAGTTCTTC. The encoded protein is CSVEVRDREQFF.

The rearrangement uses TRBV5-4 and TRBJ1-4, with 8 bases aligning to TRBD1. Germline V CDR1 and CDR2: SGHNT, YYREEE (reference sequence). The CDR3 is 14 residues long. V lost 4 bases to trimming and J lost 8 bases; unmatched junction nucleotides: 7. For the CDR3, the DNA is TGTGCCAGCAGCAGAGACAGGGGAGCCGAAAAACTGTTTTTT. Residues: CASSRDRGAEKLFF.

The rearrangement uses TRBV7-9 and TRBJ1-1; no firm D call. The CDR3 is 14 residues long. Germline CDR1 is SEHNR and CDR2 is FQNEAQ (reference sequence). V was clipped by 2 bases and J by 1 base, with 8 bases between them. CDR3: CASSLTGENTEAFF. DNA of the CDR3: TGTGCCAGCAGCTTAACCGGGGAGAACACTGAAGCTTTCTTT.

This sequence joins TRBV19 and TRBJ2-6; D is undetermined. Trimming pared 3 bases from V and 1 base from J, leaving 10 bases between. In germline, CDR1 is LNHDA, CDR2 SQIVND (reference sequence). This CDR3 spans 16 amino acids. CDR3 region: CASSIQPLSGANVLTF. Here the CDR3 DNA reads TGTGCCAGTAGTATCCAACCCCTATCTGGGGCCAACGTCCTGACTTTC.

The rearrangement joins TRBV28 to TRBJ2-1, with 7 bases identical to TRBD1. The germline V gene has CDR1 MDHEN and CDR2 SYDVKM. The junction had 12 bases not matched to a gene; V was cut back by 6 bases and J by 7 bases. The CDR3 is made up of 15 amino acids. The CDR3 protein is CASRQDRVGPNEQFF. As DNA, the CDR3 is TGTGCCAGCAGACAAGACAGGGTGGGCCCTAATGAGCAGTTCTTC.

This rearrangement joins TRBV5-1 to TRBJ2-1, with D possibly being TRBD1 (6 bases). This CDR3 is built from 15 residues. The V gene lost 2 bases and the J gene lost 6 bases, with 15 bases spanning the gap. Germline V gene data show CDR1 as SGHRS and CDR2 as YFSETQ. In DNA form, the CDR3 reads TGCGCCAGCAGCTTCTCTCAGGGGAAGGGCAATGAGCAGTTCTTC. Its translation is CASSFSQGKGNEQFF.

The chain combines TRBV13 with TRBJ1-4, with D uncertain. The CDR3 length is 12 residues. Germline loops: CDR1 PRHDT, CDR2 FYEKMQ (reference sequence). Trimming took off 5 bases at V and 6 bases at J, with 7 bases between the two ends. The CDR3 sequence: CASSAQDEKLFF. The DNA for the CDR3 is TGTGCCAGCAGCGCTCAGGATGAAAAACTGTTTTTT.

The CDR3 is CASSVASGGGTGSEQFF. The CDR3 nucleotides read TGTGCCAGCAGCGTTGCTAGCGGGGGGGGGACAGGGAGTGAGCAGTTCTTC. The chain has TRBV9 and TRBJ2-1; 12 bases align to TRBD2. V lost 2 bases and J lost 9; bases outside the gene matches: 12. The CDR3 extends over 17 amino acids. Germline CDR1 is SGDLS and CDR2 is YYNGEE.

The chain couples TRBV7-8 to TRBJ2-3, with D possibly being TRBD2 (5 bases). The CDR3 contains 14 residues. Germline CDR1 reads SGHVS; CDR2 reads FQNEAQ. Trimming took 1 base from V and 3 from J, leaving 8 bases between them. The CDR3 here is CASSLDTRTDTQYF. CDR3 sequence (DNA): TGTGCCAGCAGCTTAGACACTAGGACAGATACGCAGTATTTT.

The rearrangement links TRBV18 to TRBJ2-6, with TRBD1 matching 8 bases. The CDR3 is 21 residues long. V lost 2 bases to trimming and J lost 0 bases; unmatched junction nucleotides: 15. Germline V gene data show CDR1 as KGHSH and CDR2 as LQKENI. The CDR3 region has the DNA TGTGCCAGCTCACCAAGCGCCAGGGGGCGAGAATTCGCCTCTGGGGCCAACGTCCTGACTTTC. The encoded protein is CASSPSARGREFASGANVLTF.

The chain combines TRBV28 with TRBJ1-1, with D possibly TRBD1 on 6 matching bases. The CDR3 spans 15 residues. Germline loops: CDR1 MDHEN, CDR2 SYDVKM. V lost 8 bases, J lost 1 base, and 17 bases lay in between. CDR3 region: CASRLGAGANTEAFF. The CDR3 nucleotides are TGTGCCAGCCGCCTGGGGGCAGGGGCGAACACTGAAGCTTTCTTT.

This clone was recorded once. The chain has TRBV9 and TRBJ2-1; the D gene is possibly TRBD2 (5 bases). The germline CDR1 and CDR2 sequences are SGDLS and YYNGEE. Trimming pared 5 bases from V and 7 bases from J, leaving 19 bases between. CDR3 length: 15 amino acids. CDR3 protein: CASSVSAELWNEQFF. The CDR3 DNA reads as TGTGCCAGCAGTGTTAGCGCCGAGCTGTGGAATGAGCAGTTCTTC.

Note on this clone: This likely comes from a read error, as the CDR3 has no conserved phenylalanine or tryptophan at its end. It is unclear where the CDR3 begins or ends on the DNA, so no DNA is shown, and the CDR3 is as TCRdb lists it. The chain carries TRBV4-1 and TRBJ2-3; whether TRBD2, the table's D call, matches the DNA was not checked. The CDR3 totals 15 residues, both ends included. The V gene's germline CDR1 is MGHRA and CDR2 YSYEKL. CDR3 sequence: CASSLSLPRTSSLTT.

This rearrangement joins TRBV11-2 to TRBJ1-1, with 9 nucleotides matching TRBD1. The ends lost 5 bases at V and 0 bases at J; junction bases unmatched: 4. The germline V gene encodes CDR1 SGHAT and CDR2 FQNNGV. CDR3 length: 15 residues. CDR3 in amino acids: CASSPRTGVNTEAFF. The CDR3 DNA reads as TGTGCCAGCAGCCCGCGGACAGGGGTGAACACTGAAGCTTTCTTT.

This clone was recorded a few times. V and J are TRBV6-5 and TRBJ1-1; weak D call: TRBD1 (6 bases). Trimming left V 4 bases short and J 3 bases short, with 12 bases between. The CDR3 is made up of 14 amino acids. Germline V gene sequence: CDR1 MNHEY, CDR2 SVGAGI. The CDR3 bases are TGTGCCAGCAGTTCAACAGGGTGGGACACTGAAGCTTTCTTT. As protein: CASSSTGWDTEAFF.

The chain has TRBV4-1 and TRBJ2-3; 8 nucleotides line up with TRBD1. After removal of 2 bases from V and 4 bases from J, the junction contained 2 bases not matched to a gene. The CDR3 is 14 amino acids. Germline loops: CDR1 MGHRA, CDR2 YSYEKL. The CDR3 DNA sequence: TGCGCCAGCAGCCAAAACAGGGGGGCAGATACGCAGTATTTT. This gives the protein CASSQNRGADTQYF.

The chain combines TRBV19 with TRBJ1-1; D possibly corresponds to TRBD1 (5 bases). Germline V gene lookup returns CDR1 LNHDA and CDR2 SQIVND (reference sequence). The V gene lost 4 bases and the J gene lost 11 bases, with 11 bases spanning the gap. The CDR3 length is 11 residues. CDR3 amino acids: CASSSGGDAFF. CDR3 DNA: TGTGCCAGTAGTAGTGGGGGGGACGCTTTCTTT.

The V and J genes are TRBV9 and TRBJ1-3, with D perhaps matching TRBD1 (6 bases). The length of the CDR3 is 16 residues. The germline V gene has CDR1 SGDLS and CDR2 YYNGEE. V lost 4 bases and J lost 0, with 14 bases in between. The CDR3 spells CASSSPADSSGNTIYF. The CDR3 bases are TGTGCCAGCAGCTCCCCAGCGGACAGCTCTGGAAACACCATATATTTT.

The chain recombines TRBV5-1 with TRBJ1-4, with unresolved D. The germline V gene has CDR1 SGHRS and CDR2 YFSETQ. The CDR3 runs 16 residues. V was clipped by 0 bases and J by 7 bases, with 16 bases between them. CDR3 protein: CASSLDLTRGSEKLFF. The CDR3 coding sequence is TGCGCCAGCAGCTTGGACCTCACCCGGGGAAGTGAAAAACTGTTTTTT.

The chain has TRBV7-3 and TRBJ2-5, with D perhaps TRBD2 (6 bases). Looked up from germline, CDR1 is SGHTA and CDR2 is FQGTGA. V was clipped by 5 bases and J by 5 bases, with 12 bases between them. This CDR3 is built from 13 residues. The CDR3, as DNA: TGTGCCAGCAGCGTGGGAGGCTGGGAGACCCAGTACTTC. Encoded protein: CASSVGGWETQYF.

This chain uses TRBV2 with TRBJ1-2, with 7 bases lining up with TRBD1. With 3 bases clipped from V and 4 bases from J, the junction kept 8 bases outside the gene matches. The CDR3 extends over 15 amino acids. Germline CDR1 SNHLY, CDR2 FYNNEI. The CDR3 sequence is CASSESGQGGYGYTF. Written as DNA, the CDR3 is TGTGCCAGCAGTGAGAGCGGGCAGGGGGGCTATGGCTACACCTTC.

This chain connects TRBV19 to TRBJ2-3; D gene unclear. Trimming stripped 3 bases from V and 1 base from J, with 8 bases between. Germline V gives CDR1 LNHDA, CDR2 SQIVND (reference sequence). The CDR3 is 14 residues long. CDR3 residues: CASSIARGTDTQYF. The DNA of the CDR3 is TGTGCCAGTAGTATCGCCCGGGGCACAGATACGCAGTATTTT. Based on the CDR3 plus reference TRBV19 and TRBJ2-3, the full variable domain is DGGITQSPKYLFRKEGQNVTLSCEQNLNHDAMYWYRQDPGQGLRLIYYSQIVNDFQKGDIAEGYSVSREKKESFPLTVTSAQKNPTAFYLCASSIARGTDTQYFGPGTRLTVL.

This sequence joins TRBV5-1 and TRBJ1-2, with 7 nucleotides matching TRBD1. There are 13 residues in the CDR3. The germline V gene encodes CDR1 SGHRS and CDR2 YFSETQ. The ends lost 4 bases at V and 9 bases at J; junction bases unmatched: 9. DNA for the CDR3: TGCGCCAGCAGCCCGAGGGGACAGTGGAGCTACACCTTC. It specifies CASSPRGQWSYTF.

This sequence joins TRBV5-4 and TRBJ1-1, with 8 positions matching TRBD1. CDR1 and CDR2 from the germline V gene are SGHNT and YYREEE (reference sequence). The CDR3 totals 15 residues. V was clipped by 2 bases and J by 1 base; unmatched bases: 4. CDR3 nucleotide sequence: TGTGCCAGCAGCTTTCCGGGACAGGCGAACACTGAAGCTTTCTTT. This translates into CASSFPGQANTEAFF.

This clone was detected only a few times. V usage is TRBV16 and J usage is TRBJ1-2, with D perhaps matching TRBD1 (6 bases). CDR3 length: 15 residues. V lost 0 bases and J 8 bases, leaving 16 bases between the germline ends. Germline-derived CDR1 and CDR2 are KGHSY and FQNENV. CDR3 residues: CASSQSGAPLWGYTF. The CDR3 DNA reads as TGTGCCAGCAGCCAATCGGGGGCTCCTCTTTGGGGCTACACCTTC.